This T cell receptor (beta chain) was profiled in a study of tumor-infiltrating lymphocytes in oesophageal squamous cell carcinoma. The CDR3 contains 16 residues. Deletions cut 6 bases from V and 1 base from J, with 17 bases between. The germline V gene has CDR1 MNHNS and CDR2 SASEGT. In TCRdb, the PCR reads were re-called with MiXCR into one record per CDR3 protein. The table has approximately 20,000 distinct CDR3 sequences, roughly 39% seen once; the top ten hold about 10%. This chain connects TRBV6-1 to TRBJ2-3; possible D gene TRBD1, 8 bases. The TCR sequence derives from a male donor with esophageal squamous cell carcinoma. The sequenced material came from normal esophageal tissue next to the tumor. DNA of the CDR3: TGTGCCAGCAGCCTGTCCACAGGGGGGGGCACAGATACGCAGTATTTT. Amino acid sequence: CASSLSTGGGTDTQYF.